Below, 31 T cell receptor beta chains from the same sample are listed, as sequenced in a study of molecular identifiers for immune sequencing clone quantification (dated by TCRdb to 2017 to 2018). The protocol used for the library was PCR. Sequencing used an Illumina HiSeq 4000. TCRdb reanalyzed the raw reads on its own, using fastp at Q25 for trimming and MiXCR for clone calling, and kept in-frame beta chains. Duplicate CDR3 protein sequences are folded into a single record with the most common DNA and genes. This sample gives hundreds of thousands of distinct CDR3 sequences in total; about 22% of them show up just once. The ten largest clones take up roughly 0.86% of the sample. The sample was naive CD8+ T cells from blood, with Jurkat cell RNA spiked in. What the cell subset or site label conveys for this sample: FACS-sorted CD8+CD4-CCR7+CD45RA+ naive T cells. Receptors were obtained from a human donor in good health. Some libraries in this study had Jurkat cell RNA spiked in.

This clonotype appeared many times. The chain employs TRBV12-3 or TRBV12-4 and TRBJ2-2; the D is unclear. This CDR3 comprises 18 residues. The V end lost 3 bases, the J end lost 0 bases, and 17 bases lay between the germline ends. The CDR3 sequence is CASSLPGYDYSNTGELFF. The CDR3 bases are TGTGCCAGCAGTTTGCCCGGGTACGATTACTCGAACACCGGGGAGCTGTTTTTT.

A few counts support this clonotype. V is TRBV30 and J is TRBJ2-7, with no clear D. Trimming took off 0 bases at V and 3 bases at J, with 6 bases between the two ends. The CDR3 length is 12 residues. The germline V gene has CDR1 GTSNPN and CDR2 SVGIG (reference sequence). CDR3 loop: CAWSVGYYEQYF. DNA of the CDR3: TGTGCCTGGAGTGTAGGTTACTACGAGCAGTACTTC. The variable domain in full, with the rest retrieved from reference TRBV30 and TRBJ2-7, is SQTIHQWPATLVQPVGSPLSLECTVEGTSNPNLYWYRQAAGRGLQLLFYSVGIGQISSEVPQNLSASRPQDRQFILSSKKLLLSDSGFYLCAWSVGYYEQYFGPGTRLTVT.

This clonotype has just a few counts. V is TRBV4-1 and J is TRBJ2-2; 15 positions match TRBD2. The germline gives CDR1 MGHRA, CDR2 YSYEKL. V trimming: 5 bases; J trimming: 0 bases; junction bases outside the gene matches: 7. The CDR3 has 19 residues. The CDR3 loop is CASSDTGTSGGSNTGELFF. The CDR3 coding sequence is TGCGCCAGCAGCGACACCGGGACTAGCGGGGGGTCGAACACCGGGGAGCTGTTTTTT.

The chain carries TRBV27 and TRBJ1-5; D may be TRBD1 (5 bases). Trimming cost V 5 bases and J 1 base, with 18 bases left between them. The CDR3 has 17 residues. From germline, CDR1 is MNHEY and CDR2 SMNVEV (reference sequence). CDR3 sequence (DNA): TGTGCCAGCAGTATCGTACCGGGGGACGGGAGCAATCAGCCCCAGCATTTT. Translated, it gives CASSIVPGDGSNQPQHF.

Remarks on this clonotype: A much larger clone is a single base away; this may be a read error. The V call is TRBV7-9, the J call TRBJ2-7, with D tentatively TRBD2 (5 bases). CDR1 is SEHNR and CDR2 is FQNEAQ in the germline V gene (reference sequence). There are 13 residues in the CDR3. The CDR3 protein is CASSLPRENERYF. Here the CDR3 DNA reads TGTGCCAGCAGCTTACCAAGGGAGAACGAGCGGTACTTC. The whole variable domain, remainder taken from reference TRBV7-9 and TRBJ2-7, is DTGVSQNPRHKITKRGQNVTFRCDPISEHNRLYWYRQTLGQGPEFLTYFQNEAQLEKSRLLSDRFSAERPKGSFSTLEIQRTEQGDSAMYLCASSLPRENERYFGPGTRLTVT.

This clonotype was picked up many times. The V call is TRBV6-2 or TRBV6-3, the J call TRBJ1-5; unclear D gene. CDR1 is MNHEY and CDR2 is SVGEGT in the germline V gene. The CDR3 loop spans 15 amino acids. V was cut by 5 bases and J by 0 bases, with 11 bases left in between. The CDR3 loop reads CASSQDGDSNQPQHF. Here the CDR3 DNA reads TGTGCCAGCAGTCAGGACGGAGATAGCAATCAGCCCCAGCATTTT.

Many counts were recorded for this clonotype. V and J are TRBV7-9 and TRBJ1-1; 7 bases match TRBD1. The CDR3 contains 13 residues. Germline V gene sequence: CDR1 SEHNR, CDR2 FQNEAQ (reference sequence). Trimming removed 8 bases from V and 4 bases from J; junction bases left unmatched: 7. As DNA, the CDR3 is TGTGCCAGCTCAGGGGGACATCGCACTGAAGCTTTCTTT. Amino acids: CASSGGHRTEAFF. Full variable domain (remainder filled in from reference TRBV7-9 and TRBJ1-1): DTGVSQNPRHKITKRGQNVTFRCDPISEHNRLYWYRQTLGQGPEFLTYFQNEAQLEKSRLLSDRFSAERPKGSFSTLEIQRTEQGDSAMYLCASSGGHRTEAFFGQGTRLTVV.

This clonotype showed up many times. The gene calls are TRBV18 and TRBJ2-3, with D perhaps TRBD1 or TRBD2 (5 bases each). The V end was cut by 2 bases, the J end by 6 bases, with 6 bases between. The CDR3 totals 12 residues. The germline V gene encodes CDR1 KGHSH and CDR2 LQKENI. DNA for the CDR3: TGTGCCAGCTCACCAGGGGACGATACGCAGTATTTT. Protein: CASSPGDDTQYF.

In this sample, this clonotype turned up a few times. The rearrangement joins TRBV11-2 to TRBJ1-3, with a weak D call TRBD1 (5 bases). Trimming stripped 6 bases from V and 2 bases from J, with 20 bases between. The CDR3 length is 17 residues. CDR1 is SGHAT and CDR2 is FQNNGV in the germline V gene. The chain's CDR3 is CASRNRDSSRPGNTIYF. The CDR3 nucleotides are TGTGCCAGCAGGAACCGGGACTCAAGTAGGCCTGGAAACACCATATATTTT.

This clonotype was counted a few times. V is TRBV19 and J is TRBJ1-1, with D unclear. CDR1 and CDR2 from the germline V gene are LNHDA and SQIVND (reference sequence). Trimming took 0 bases from V and 1 from J, leaving 9 bases between them. This CDR3 has 15 residues. CDR3 sequence reads: CASSIDPTENTEAFF. CDR3 sequence (DNA): TGTGCCAGTAGTATAGATCCGACGGAGAACACTGAAGCTTTCTTT.

Points on this clonotype: Being one base from a much bigger clone, this may be a read error. V and J are TRBV27 and TRBJ1-6, with a weak D call TRBD1 (5 bases). Germline V gene lookup returns CDR1 MNHEY and CDR2 SMNVEV (reference sequence). This CDR3 region has 19 residues. DNA of the CDR3: TGTGTCAGCAGTCCCCTCACGAGAGATAGGGGAAGCTATAATTCACCCCTCCACTTT. Translated: CVSSPLTRDRGSYNSPLHF.

CDR3 amino acids: CASSDPTRTPYEQYF. The CDR3 DNA follows: TGCGCCAGCAGTGACCCTACCAGGACCCCCTACGAGCAGTACTTC. This chain uses TRBV10-1 with TRBJ2-7; D unclear. CDR3 length: 15 residues. The V end was cut by 3 bases, the J end by 2 bases, with 14 bases between. CDR1 WNHNN and CDR2 SYGVQD come from the germline V gene (reference sequence).

This clonotype has ten or more counts. The J gene is TRBJ1-1, the V gene TRBV12-3 or TRBV12-4, with D tentatively TRBD1 (5 bases). The V end lost 1 base, the J end lost 5 bases, and 14 bases lay between the germline ends. This CDR3 comprises 15 residues. In nucleotides, the CDR3 is TGTGCCAGCAGTTTAGTGGGGGTCCTCGGAACTGAAGCTTTCTTT. Protein sequence: CASSLVGVLGTEAFF.

This clonotype has a count of ten or more. The V and J genes are TRBV6-5 and TRBJ2-3, with D perhaps being TRBD1 or TRBD2 (5 bases each). The V end lost 1 base, the J end lost 2 bases, and 7 bases lay between the germline ends. Germline V gene lookup returns CDR1 MNHEY and CDR2 SVGAGI. The CDR3 is made up of 14 amino acids. CDR3 residues: CASSYLGTTDTQYF. CDR3 nucleotide sequence: TGTGCCAGCAGTTACTTGGGGACCACAGATACGCAGTATTTT.

The chain carries TRBV11-2 and TRBJ2-5, with D uncertain. Per the germline V gene, CDR1 is SGHAT and CDR2 is FQNNGV. Trimming took off 0 bases at V and 4 bases at J, with 15 bases between the two ends. The length of the CDR3 is 16 residues. CDR3 residues: CASSLDPGRTGETQYF. The CDR3 nucleotides are TGTGCCAGCAGCTTAGATCCGGGCCGTACGGGAGAGACCCAGTACTTC.

There are many counts of this clonotype. This chain connects TRBV29-1 to TRBJ2-7; TRBD2 matches 7 bases. The trim removed 6 bases at V and 4 bases at J, leaving 9 bases unmatched. CDR1 is SQVTM, CDR2 ANQGSEA, per germline. The CDR3 contains 13 residues. The CDR3 reads CSVRFRGSYEQYF. CDR3 bases: TGCAGCGTAAGGTTCCGCGGGAGTTACGAGCAGTACTTC.

This clonotype occurred many times. The chain carries TRBV5-1 and TRBJ2-3, with 15 positions matching TRBD2. The CDR3 covers 17 residues. Looked up from germline, CDR1 is SGHRS and CDR2 is YFSETQ. V shed 9 bases and J 0 bases; nucleotides not matched to a gene: 8. The CDR3, as DNA: TGCGCCACTAGGACTAGCGGGGGGGCCGGGAGCACAGATACGCAGTATTTT. Its protein is CATRTSGGAGSTDTQYF.

This clonotype was picked up a small number of times. The chain uses TRBV5-8 and TRBJ1-1; D remains unclear. The CDR3 sequence is 13 residues long. V was trimmed by 0 bases and J by 2 bases, leaving 5 bases between them. CDR1 and CDR2 (germline): SGHTS, YDEGEE. The CDR3 loop is CASSLVFNTEAFF. The CDR3 DNA sequence: TGTGCCAGCAGCTTGGTATTTAACACTGAAGCTTTCTTT.

Notes on this clonotype: This clone may be a read error of a much larger clone one base away. The chain employs TRBV11-2 and TRBJ2-7, with D perhaps matching TRBD1 or TRBD2 (5 bases each). This CDR3 region has 16 residues. V gave up 5 bases and J gave up 2 bases, with 19 bases separating them. Germline CDR1 is SGHAT and CDR2 is FQNNGV. The CDR3 is CASSHAGAAVPYEQYF. CDR3 in DNA: TGTGCCAGCAGCCACGCCGGGGCAGCCGTCCCCTACGAGCAGTACTTC.

There are a few counts of this clonotype. CDR3 sequence (DNA): TGTGCCAGTAGTATATTTCTTTTCACAGATACGCAGTATTTT. Protein sequence: CASSIFLFTDTQYF. The rearrangement joins TRBV19 to TRBJ2-3; unclear D gene. The germline V and J ends were trimmed by 2 bases and 2 bases, with 8 bases remaining between them. The germline CDR1 and CDR2 sequences are LNHDA and SQIVND (reference sequence). The CDR3 length is 14 residues.

The CDR3 DNA sequence: TGTGCCAGCAGCCAAGAGAGCTTTTTAGGACAGACCCTCTACGAGCAGTACTTC. Its translation is CASSQESFLGQTLYEQYF. The chain links TRBV4-2 to TRBJ2-7, with D possibly TRBD1 on 6 matching bases. The CDR3 extends over 18 amino acids. Germline V gene data show CDR1 as LGHNA and CDR2 as YNFKEQ. Trimming shortened V by 0 bases and J by 3 bases, and 21 bases separated the two germline ends.

In its sample, this clonotype was seen many times. The chain couples TRBV7-9 to TRBJ1-5; D is possibly TRBD1 (5 bases). V was clipped by 5 bases and J by 6 bases, with 29 bases between them. The germline gives CDR1 SEHNR, CDR2 FQNEAQ (reference sequence). This CDR3 contains 19 residues. The CDR3 DNA sequence: TGTGCCAGCAGCCCCTATCCACACACCCCAGGGAAGGATGTTCAGCCCCAGCATTTT. Translated: CASSPYPHTPGKDVQPQHF.

This clonotype was picked up many times. The rearrangement joins TRBV28 to TRBJ2-7, with D perhaps assigned TRBD1 or TRBD2 (5 bases each). CDR1 and CDR2 from the germline V gene are MDHEN and SYDVKM. The CDR3 loop spans 15 amino acids. V shed 3 bases and J shed 0 bases, with 12 bases lying between them. CDR3 loop: CASSFRGPVSYEQYF. Written as DNA, the CDR3 is TGTGCCAGCAGTTTCCGGGGACCTGTCTCCTACGAGCAGTACTTC.

This clonotype was counted many times. J is TRBJ1-1 and V is TRBV5-1, with TRBD1 identical over 9 bases. The germline CDR1 and CDR2 sequences are SGHRS and YFSETQ. The J segment lost 1 base and the V segment lost 3 bases, leaving 1 base of the junction unmatched. This CDR3 is built from 14 residues. CDR3 residues: CASSWTGANTEAFF. Here the CDR3 DNA reads TGCGCCAGCAGCTGGACAGGGGCGAACACTGAAGCTTTCTTT.

At least ten counts were recorded for this clonotype. The chain recombines TRBV5-6 with TRBJ1-1; D perhaps matches TRBD1 (6 bases). Deletions cut 4 bases from V and 6 bases from J, with 16 bases between. Per the germline V gene, CDR1 is SGHDT and CDR2 is YYEEEE. CDR3 length equals 14 residues. As DNA, the CDR3 is TGTGCCAGCAGCGCGGCACAGGGACTTGCTGAAGCTTTCTTT. Translating it yields CASSAAQGLAEAFF.

The sample holds many counts of this clonotype. The chain is built from TRBV7-9 and TRBJ2-7, with 7 bases fitting TRBD1. V lost 5 bases and J lost 0; bases outside the gene matches: 7. The CDR3 spans 15 residues. CDR1 SEHNR and CDR2 FQNEAQ come from the germline V gene (reference sequence). This CDR3 reads CASSQPGQSSYEQYF. For the CDR3, the DNA is TGTGCCAGCAGCCAACCGGGACAGAGCTCCTACGAGCAGTACTTC.

About this clonotype itself: A much more abundant neighbour one base away suggests this may be a read error. The chain employs TRBV6-2 or TRBV6-3 and TRBJ1-5; 7 bases agree with TRBD1. CDR3 length equals 14 residues. Germline V gene lookup returns CDR1 MNHEY and CDR2 SVGEGT. CDR3 amino acids: CVSSLQGFAQPQHF. For the CDR3, the DNA is TGTGTCAGCAGTTTACAGGGGTTTGCTCAGCCCCAGCATTTT.

This rearrangement joins TRBV20-1 to TRBJ1-2; a possible D gene is TRBD1 (5 bases). Trimming pared 2 bases from V and 2 bases from J, leaving 9 bases between. The CDR3 has 13 amino acids. Germline V CDR1 and CDR2: DFQATT, SNEGSKA (reference sequence). The CDR3 spells CSARPQGNYGYTF. CDR3 DNA sequence: TGCAGTGCTAGACCCCAGGGCAACTATGGCTACACCTTC.

This clonotype has a count of ten or more. This sequence joins TRBV6-2 or TRBV6-3 and TRBJ2-7; weak D call: TRBD1 (8 bases). The CDR3 consists of 16 residues. Trimming cost V 4 bases and J 3 bases, with 19 bases left between them. Germline V gives CDR1 MNHEY, CDR2 SVGEGT. The CDR3 protein is CASSSTGGATFYEQYF. The CDR3 DNA sequence: TGTGCCAGCAGTTCCACAGGGGGGGCAACCTTCTACGAGCAGTACTTC.

This clonotype was found many times. The chain uses TRBV15 and TRBJ1-1; perhaps TRBD1 as D (5 bases). CDR3 size: 13 residues. Germline V gives CDR1 LNHNV, CDR2 YYDKDF (reference sequence). V gave up 3 bases and J gave up 11 bases, with 16 bases separating them. CDR3 protein: CATSSSGPAGAFF. The DNA of the CDR3 is TGTGCCACCAGCAGCTCAGGGCCCGCGGGGGCTTTCTTT.

This clonotype was seen a handful of times. The chain recombines TRBV20-1 with TRBJ2-1; TRBD2 matches at 15 bases. The CDR3 runs to 19 residues. V shed 3 bases and J 2 bases; nucleotides not matched to a gene: 11. The germline CDR1 and CDR2 sequences are DFQATT and SNEGSKA (reference sequence). CDR3 loop: CSASPSGTSGGYAYNEQFF. The CDR3 DNA follows: TGCAGTGCTAGCCCCTCGGGGACTAGCGGGGGGTACGCCTACAATGAGCAGTTCTTC.